A selection of T cell receptor beta chains follows, all from one sample in a study of early T cells in non-severe SARS-CoV-2 infection. Via MiXCR, TCRdb re-called the 5' RACE reads, giving one row per CDR3 protein. In the table there are fewer than 60,000 distinct CDR3 sequences, 3.5% to 4.5% of which are singletons. The sample taken for sequencing was whole blood. Receptors were obtained from an adult who was a healthcare worker with PCR-confirmed SARS-CoV-2 infection or an uninfected control (not recorded which). Both conserved end residues are part of each CDR3. The order of the fields is clone size, J gene, D gene, V gene, CDR3 protein, CDR3 DNA. A D gene is named only where the DNA matches it firmly. Expanded clones get a size class; other rows say once, few or many, or leave the size out.

.	TRBJ1-4	.	TRBV7-8	CASSYFRGAQNEKLFF	TGTGCCAGCAGCTATTTTAGAGGGGCCCAAAATGAAAAACTGTTTTTT
many	TRBJ2-7	.	TRBV6-5	CASTASRSSYEQYF	TGTGCCAGCACGGCTTCGCGGAGCTCCTACGAGCAGTACTTC
few	TRBJ1-4	TRBD1	TRBV30	CAWSRDRGEKLFF	TGTGCCTGGAGCCGGGACAGGGGAGAAAAACTGTTTTTT
.	TRBJ2-3	.	TRBV5-1	CASSGGPSTDTQYF	TGCGCCAGCAGTGGGGGGCCTAGCACAGATACGCAGTATTTT
.	TRBJ2-1	.	TRBV7-2	CASSSSLAGEQFF	TGTGCCAGCAGCTCCAGTCTCGCGGGTGAGCAGTTCTTC
many	TRBJ2-2	.	TRBV29-1	CSVVPPPFGANTGELFF	TGCAGCGTTGTCCCCCCCCCATTCGGGGCGAACACCGGGGAGCTGTTTTTT
.	TRBJ2-2	.	TRBV5-4	CASSFSGTGELFF	TGTGCCAGCAGCTTCAGCGGGACCGGGGAGCTGTTTTTT
many	TRBJ2-1	.	TRBV6-2/TRBV6-3	CASSRLVHEQFF	TGTGCCAGCAGCCGATTGGTTCATGAGCAGTTCTTC
.	TRBJ2-2	.	TRBV5-1	CASSFTQITGELFF	TGCGCCAGCAGCTTCACACAGATCACCGGGGAGCTGTTTTTT
.	TRBJ2-1	.	TRBV7-8	CASSPTNEQFF	TGTGCCAGCAGCCCCACGAATGAGCAGTTCTTC
many	TRBJ2-3	.	TRBV6-4	CASSAQGTSTDTQYF	TGTGCCAGCAGCGCGCAAGGGACTAGCACAGATACGCAGTATTTT
many	TRBJ2-3	TRBD2	TRBV18	CASSPSGSTDTQYF	TGTGCCAGCTCACCAAGCGGGAGTACAGATACGCAGTATTTT
.	TRBJ1-5	.	TRBV20-1	CSAYLGRTSNQPQHF	TGCAGTGCTTATTTAGGCCGGACAAGCAATCAGCCCCAGCATTTT
many	TRBJ2-3	TRBD2	TRBV5-1	CASSVGLAGALHPDTQYF	TGCGCCAGCAGCGTGGGACTAGCGGGGGCCCTCCACCCGGATACGCAGTATTTT
.	TRBJ2-7	.	TRBV7-6	CASSLLRGYEQYF	TGTGCCAGCAGCTTACTGCGGGGTTACGAGCAGTACTTC
many	TRBJ1-2	TRBD1	TRBV14	CASSYRTGAYGYTF	TGTGCCAGCAGTTATCGGACAGGGGCCTATGGCTACACCTTC